The 26 T cell receptor beta chains in this list originate from one sample, sequenced in a study of breast tumors, draining lymph nodes, adjacent tissues. Using its own MiXCR run on the multiplex PCR reads, TCRdb lists one record per CDR3 protein. The table has under 150,000 distinct CDR3 sequences, approximately 20% seen once. Samples came from axillary lymph nodes draining the breast cancer. The sequencing input was axillary lymph node tissue. These TCRs come from a female donor with breast cancer. Some clones in this sample may be carry-over from other donors' samples.

This clonotype occurred many times. V is TRBV5-4 and J is TRBJ1-3; possible D gene TRBD1, 5 bases. V gave up 4 bases and J gave up 1 base, with 12 bases separating them. The CDR3 runs 15 residues. Germline V lookup: CDR1 SGHNT, CDR2 YYREEE (reference sequence). The DNA for the CDR3 is TGTGCCAGCAGCAAAGCAGGGTTATCTGGAAACACCATATATTTT. Protein product: CASSKAGLSGNTIYF.

In this sample, this clonotype turned up many times. The genes are TRBV9 and TRBJ2-7; D is unclear. Per germline, CDR1 SGDLS and CDR2 YYNGEE. The CDR3 sequence is 15 residues long. The V end was cut by 0 bases, the J end by 2 bases, with 12 bases between. CDR3: CASSVGNGPPYEQYF. The CDR3, as DNA: TGTGCCAGCAGCGTAGGGAATGGGCCGCCCTACGAGCAGTACTTC.

The sample holds many counts of this clonotype. The chain joins TRBV20-1 to TRBJ2-5, with a weak D call TRBD1 (5 bases). This CDR3 region has 15 residues. The germline V gene encodes CDR1 DFQATT and CDR2 SNEGSKA (reference sequence). V lost 3 bases to trimming and J lost 0 bases, with 14 bases between them. The CDR3 DNA follows: TGCAGTGCTAGGATTTATGGCAGGGACCAAGAGACCCAGTACTTC. The encoded protein is CSARIYGRDQETQYF.

Many counts were recorded for this clonotype. This CDR3 is CASSEVAPRPGEGARRKLFF. DNA of the CDR3: TGTGCCAGCAGTGAAGTAGCCCCGCGCCCCGGGGAGGGGGCGCGCAGAAAACTGTTTTTT. This chain uses TRBV2 with TRBJ1-4; 7 positions agree with TRBD1. The germline V gene has CDR1 SNHLY and CDR2 FYNNEI. The trim removed 1 base at V and 10 bases at J, leaving 24 bases unmatched. The CDR3 sequence is 20 residues long.

This chain links TRBV5-1 with TRBJ2-7, with 9 positions matching TRBD2. V lost 3 bases to trimming and J lost 2 bases; unmatched junction nucleotides: 18. In germline, CDR1 is SGHRS, CDR2 YFSETQ. This CDR3 is built from 19 residues. The CDR3 nucleotides read TGCGCCAGCAGCTCGCATATCGAAGGGCTAGCGGGAAGAGCCTACGAGCAGTACTTC. Protein: CASSSHIEGLAGRAYEQYF.

This clonotype came up many times. The chain uses TRBV9 and TRBJ2-1; no clear D. CDR1 SGDLS and CDR2 YYNGEE come from the germline V gene. Trimming removed 0 bases at V and 4 bases at J, with 11 bases between. CDR3 length: 15 residues. CDR3 residues: CASSVGEGEYNEQFF. The CDR3 nucleotides are TGTGCCAGCAGCGTAGGGGAAGGAGAGTACAATGAGCAGTTCTTC. The full variable domain, rest sourced from reference TRBV9 and TRBJ2-1, is DSGVTQTPKHLITATGQRVTLRCSPRSGDLSVYWYQQSLDQGLQFLIQYYNGEERAKGNILERFSAQQFPDLHSELNLSSLELGDSALYFCASSVGEGEYNEQFFGPGTRLTVL.

This clonotype was detected many times. The V gene is TRBV27, the J gene TRBJ1-4; 9 bases match TRBD1. Unmatched junction bases numbered 6, after V lost 8 bases and J lost 5 bases. Germline V gives CDR1 MNHEY, CDR2 SMNVEV (reference sequence). This CDR3 region has 14 residues. The CDR3 region has the DNA TGTGCCAGCCAACGACAGGGGGGAAATGAAAAACTGTTTTTT. Translating it yields CASQRQGGNEKLFF.

With regard to this clonotype: A much more abundant neighbour one base away suggests this may be a read error. The V and J genes are TRBV12-3 or TRBV12-4 and TRBJ2-7; 9 bases are shared with TRBD1. The J call is doubtful: the DNA matches TRBJ2-1 better. The CDR3 is 15 residues long. The CDR3 loop reads CASSRPSTGGNEQFF. As DNA, the CDR3 is TGTGCCAGCAGTCGCCCTTCGACAGGGGGCAATGAGCAGTTCTTC.

This clonotype was recorded at least ten times. The V call is TRBV4-1, the J call TRBJ2-1, with 12 bases lining up with TRBD2. The V and J ends lost 6 bases and 8 bases, in that order; junction bases with no gene match: 8. Germline-derived CDR1 and CDR2 are MGHRA and YSYEKL. CDR3 size: 15 residues. The CDR3 loop reads CASRDTSGRLHEQFF. The CDR3 DNA is TGCGCCAGCAGAGATACTAGCGGGAGGCTGCATGAGCAGTTCTTC.

Ten or more counts support this clonotype. The chain couples TRBV11-2 to TRBJ2-7; the match to TRBD2 covers 11 bases. V dropped 5 bases and J dropped 2; count of bases not matched to a gene: 5. Germline loops: CDR1 SGHAT, CDR2 FQNNGV. The CDR3 is made up of 15 amino acids. The CDR3 DNA follows: TGTGCCAGCAGCCCACTAGCGGGAGCTACCTACGAGCAGTACTTC. As protein: CASSPLAGATYEQYF.

In DNA form, the CDR3 reads TGCGCCAGCGGGCCACAGGGGGGAGTCCTCTCTGGGGCCAACGTCCTGACTTTC. Translating gives CASGPQGGVLSGANVLTF. J is TRBJ2-6 and V is TRBV5-1; 8 positions match TRBD1. This CDR3 is built from 18 residues. The germline gives CDR1 SGHRS, CDR2 YFSETQ. The trim removed 7 bases at V and 0 bases at J, leaving 12 bases unmatched.

The chain has TRBV3-1 and TRBJ2-7; no definite D call. There are 14 residues in the CDR3. Germline lookup yields CDR1 LGHDT and CDR2 YNNKEL (reference sequence). V lost 1 base and J lost 3, with 10 bases in between. This CDR3 reads CASSQGKRIYEQYF. The DNA of the CDR3 is TGTGCCAGCAGCCAAGGGAAGCGAATCTACGAGCAGTACTTC.

This clonotype was recorded at least ten times. The junction and the germline gene differ at one end; a read error may be behind it. The chain has TRBV28 and TRBJ2-7; 7 nucleotides agree with TRBD2. CDR1 is MDHEN, CDR2 SYDVKM, per germline. The CDR3 is 14 amino acids. The CDR3 DNA follows: TGTGCCAGCGAGAGACCTAGCGGTTCCTCCGAGCAGTACTTC. Protein sequence: CASERPSGSSEQYF.

This clonotype was seen repeatedly, ten times or more. Here the CDR3 reads CASSLGVGNEQFF. In DNA, the CDR3 is TGTGCCAGCAGCCTAGGGGTCGGGAATGAGCAGTTCTTC. The chain uses TRBV7-2 and TRBJ2-1, with D perhaps matching TRBD1 (5 bases). Germline values: CDR1 SGHTA, CDR2 FQGNSA. The length of the CDR3 is 13 residues. V lost 5 bases, J lost 7 bases, and 12 bases lay in between.

This clonotype was counted only a few times. The chain recombines TRBV3-1 with TRBJ1-4; TRBD1 matches at 8 bases. Germline-derived CDR1 and CDR2 are LGHDT and YNNKEL (reference sequence). After removal of 1 base from V and 1 base from J, the junction contained 2 bases not matched to a gene. The CDR3 runs 16 residues. The DNA of the CDR3 is TGTGCCAGCAGCCAAGGAACAGGGGGAACTAATGAAAAACTGTTTTTT. It yields the protein CASSQGTGGTNEKLFF.

This clonotype showed up many times. The rearrangement joins TRBV20-1 to TRBJ2-7; the match to TRBD1 covers 7 bases. The V segment lost 3 bases and the J segment 3 bases; nucleotides outside the gene matches: 5. Germline V lookup: CDR1 DFQATT, CDR2 SNEGSKA (reference sequence). The CDR3 runs 13 residues. The CDR3 sequence is CSASLTGNYEQYF. In DNA, the CDR3 is TGCAGTGCTAGTCTGACAGGGAACTACGAGCAGTACTTC.

This clonotype was found many times. The chain carries TRBV4-1 and TRBJ2-7, with D possibly TRBD2 on 6 matching bases. CDR1 MGHRA and CDR2 YSYEKL come from the germline V gene. The CDR3 runs to 16 residues. V shed 1 base and J shed 1 base, with 14 bases lying between them. This CDR3 is CASSQAPGSYSYEQYF. In nucleotides, the CDR3 is TGCGCCAGCAGCCAAGCTCCCGGGAGCTATTCCTACGAGCAGTACTTC.

This clonotype qualifies as medium-sized. This rearrangement joins TRBV18 to TRBJ2-5; D remains unclear. There are 11 residues in the CDR3. Trimming took off 8 bases at V and 2 bases at J, with 6 bases between the two ends. Germline V lookup: CDR1 KGHSH, CDR2 LQKENI. The chain's CDR3 is CASSPQETQYF. The CDR3 region has the DNA TGTGCCAGCAGCCCTCAAGAGACCCAGTACTTC.

This clonotype came up many times. V gene TRBV7-2 combines with J gene TRBJ2-3; D unclear. Trimming stripped 5 bases from V and 6 bases from J, with 12 bases between. CDR1 and CDR2 from the germline V gene are SGHTA and FQGNSA. The CDR3 contains 13 residues. The CDR3 spells CASSPGWRDTQYF. The CDR3 DNA follows: TGTGCCAGCAGCCCAGGATGGCGGGATACGCAGTATTTT.

A few counts support this clonotype. J is TRBJ2-1 and V is TRBV6-2 or TRBV6-3, with 9 positions matching TRBD1. Trimming at V came to 5 bases and at J to 3 bases, leaving 8 bases not matched to a gene. The CDR3 contains 16 residues. The V gene's germline CDR1 is MNHEY and CDR2 SVGEGT. The CDR3 region is CASSDPRDRDYNEQFF. The CDR3 nucleotides are TGTGCCAGCAGTGACCCTCGGGACAGGGACTACAATGAGCAGTTCTTC.

Many counts were recorded for this clonotype. This chain connects TRBV28 to TRBJ2-7; D unresolved. This CDR3 comprises 13 residues. V was trimmed by 2 bases and J by 6 bases, leaving 11 bases between them. CDR1 is MDHEN and CDR2 is SYDVKM in the germline V gene. The CDR3 loop is CASSLDQYGEQYF. The CDR3 DNA reads as TGTGCCAGCAGTTTAGACCAGTACGGCGAGCAGTACTTC. The whole variable domain, remainder taken from reference TRBV28 and TRBJ2-7, is DVKVTQSSRYLVKRTGEKVFLECVQDMDHENMFWYRQDPGLGLRLIYFSYDVKMKEKGDIPEGYSVSREKKERFSLILESASTNQTSMYLCASSLDQYGEQYFGPGTRLTVT.

Ten or more counts support this clonotype. The chain combines TRBV28 with TRBJ2-7, with 8 bases aligning to TRBD1. From germline, CDR1 is MDHEN and CDR2 SYDVKM. J gave up 4 bases and V 6 bases, and 14 bases lay outside the gene matches. The CDR3 is made up of 16 amino acids. The CDR3 reads CASSSQTGVALYEQYF. The CDR3 bases are TGTGCCAGCAGCTCGCAGACAGGGGTAGCCTTATACGAGCAGTACTTC.

This clonotype was found many times. The chain links TRBV19 to TRBJ1-4; the match to TRBD1 covers 10 bases. In germline, CDR1 is LNHDA, CDR2 SQIVND (reference sequence). V shed 8 bases and J 2 bases; nucleotides not matched to a gene: 2. The CDR3 runs 14 residues. Written as DNA, the CDR3 is TGTGCCAGTTCGGACAGGGGGACTAATGAAAAACTGTTTTTT. It specifies CASSDRGTNEKLFF.

This clonotype has more than one count but fewer than ten. J is TRBJ2-1 and V is TRBV6-1; perhaps TRBD2 as D (6 bases). Per germline, CDR1 MNHNS and CDR2 SASEGT. With 5 bases removed from V and 10 bases from J, the gap between germline ends came to 21 bases. The CDR3 contains 15 residues. CDR3 residues: CASSPRGGGVREQFF. For the CDR3, the DNA is TGTGCCAGCAGTCCAAGAGGCGGAGGGGTAAGGGAGCAGTTCTTC.

A note on this clonotype: This may stem from a read error, because a much larger clone lies one nucleotide away. The rearrangement links TRBV6-4 to TRBJ2-3; D might be TRBD2 (5 bases). Germline-derived CDR1 and CDR2 are MRHNA and SNTAGT. This CDR3 region has 15 residues. The germline V and J ends were trimmed by 4 bases and 2 bases, with 13 bases remaining between them. The CDR3 is CASSGNGLPTDTQYF. The DNA of the CDR3 is TGTGCCAGCAGTGGGAACGGACTCCCCACAGATACGCAGTATTTT.

This clonotype has at least ten counts. The rearrangement uses TRBV9 and TRBJ2-1, with 9 bases lining up with TRBD2. V was clipped by 7 bases and J by 4 bases; unmatched bases: 12. Per the germline V gene, CDR1 is SGDLS and CDR2 is YYNGEE. This CDR3 is 16 amino acids long. CDR3 DNA sequence: TGTGCCAGCGGGGACCGAGGCGGGAGGGCTTACAATGAGCAGTTCTTC. This sequence encodes CASGDRGGRAYNEQFF.